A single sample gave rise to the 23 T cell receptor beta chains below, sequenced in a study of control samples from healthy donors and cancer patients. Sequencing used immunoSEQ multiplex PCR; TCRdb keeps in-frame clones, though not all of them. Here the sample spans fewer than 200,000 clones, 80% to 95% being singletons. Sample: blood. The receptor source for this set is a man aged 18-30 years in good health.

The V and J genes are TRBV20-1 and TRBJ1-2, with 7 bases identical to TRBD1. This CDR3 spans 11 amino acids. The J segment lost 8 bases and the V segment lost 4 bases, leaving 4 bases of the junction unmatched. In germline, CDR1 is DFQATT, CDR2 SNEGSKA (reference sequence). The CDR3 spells CSATDRSGYTF. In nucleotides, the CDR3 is TGCAGTGCTACGGACAGGAGCGGCTACACCTTC.

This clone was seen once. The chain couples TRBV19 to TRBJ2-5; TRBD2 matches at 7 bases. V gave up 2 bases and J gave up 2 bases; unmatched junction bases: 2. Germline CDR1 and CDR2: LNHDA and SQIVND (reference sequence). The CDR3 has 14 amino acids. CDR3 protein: CASSISSGQETQYF. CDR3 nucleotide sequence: TGTGCCAGTAGTATATCTAGCGGACAAGAGACCCAGTACTTC.

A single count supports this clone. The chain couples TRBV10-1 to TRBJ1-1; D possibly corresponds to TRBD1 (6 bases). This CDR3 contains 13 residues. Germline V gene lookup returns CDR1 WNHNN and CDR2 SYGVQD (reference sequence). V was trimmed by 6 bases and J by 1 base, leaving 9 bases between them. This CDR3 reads CASSADRNTEAFF. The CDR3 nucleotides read TGCGCCAGCAGCGCGGACAGGAACACTGAAGCTTTCTTT.

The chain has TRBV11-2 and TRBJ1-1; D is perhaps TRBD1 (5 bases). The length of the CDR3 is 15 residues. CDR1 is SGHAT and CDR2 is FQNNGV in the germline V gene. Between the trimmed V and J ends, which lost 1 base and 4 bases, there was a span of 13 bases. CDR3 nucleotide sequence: TGTGCCAGCAGCTTAGGAGCAGGGCTGGGCACTGAAGCTTTCTTT. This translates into CASSLGAGLGTEAFF.

CDR3 residues: CASSPLGLDDPYNEQFF. CDR3 in DNA: TGTGCCAGCTCACCCCTTGGGTTAGACGATCCCTACAATGAGCAGTTCTTC. The chain recombines TRBV18 with TRBJ2-1; D ambiguous. Trimming left V 3 bases short and J 2 bases short, with 17 bases between. The CDR3 runs 17 residues. Germline V gene sequence: CDR1 KGHSH, CDR2 LQKENI.

The CDR3 loop reads CASSYYSMGSPLHF. CDR3 nucleotide sequence: TGTGCCAGCAGTTACTACTCTATGGGCTCACCCCTCCACTTT. V gene TRBV6-5 combines with J gene TRBJ1-6; D is ambiguous. Trimming took off 1 base at V and 10 bases at J, with 11 bases between the two ends. Germline CDR1 reads MNHEY; CDR2 reads SVGAGI. The CDR3 has 14 amino acids.

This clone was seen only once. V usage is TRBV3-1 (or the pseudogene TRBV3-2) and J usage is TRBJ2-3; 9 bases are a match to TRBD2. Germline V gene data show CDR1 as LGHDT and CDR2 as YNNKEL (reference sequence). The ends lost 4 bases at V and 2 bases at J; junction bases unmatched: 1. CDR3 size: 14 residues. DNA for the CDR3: TGTGCCAGCAGCCTAGCGGGGGACACAGATACGCAGTATTTT. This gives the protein CASSLAGDTDTQYF.

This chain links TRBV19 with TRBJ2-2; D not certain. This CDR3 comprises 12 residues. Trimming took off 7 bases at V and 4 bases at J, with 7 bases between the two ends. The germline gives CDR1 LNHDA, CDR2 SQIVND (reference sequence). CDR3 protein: CASKKATGELFF. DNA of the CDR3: TGTGCCAGTAAAAAGGCCACCGGGGAGCTGTTTTTT.

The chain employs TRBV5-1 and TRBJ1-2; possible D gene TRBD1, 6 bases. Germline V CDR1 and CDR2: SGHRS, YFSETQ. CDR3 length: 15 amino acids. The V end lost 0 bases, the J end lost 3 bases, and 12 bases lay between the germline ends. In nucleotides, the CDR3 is TGCGCCAGCAGCTTGGATACAGGGCTCGACTATGGCTACACCTTC. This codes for CASSLDTGLDYGYTF.

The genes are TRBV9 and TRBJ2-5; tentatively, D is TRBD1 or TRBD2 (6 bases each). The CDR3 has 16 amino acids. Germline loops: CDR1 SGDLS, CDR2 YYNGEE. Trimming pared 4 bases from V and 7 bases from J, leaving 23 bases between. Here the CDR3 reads CASSPSSPGGPRTQYF. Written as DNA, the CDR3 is TGTGCCAGCAGCCCTTCCTCTCCCGGGGGCCCCCGGACCCAGTACTTC.

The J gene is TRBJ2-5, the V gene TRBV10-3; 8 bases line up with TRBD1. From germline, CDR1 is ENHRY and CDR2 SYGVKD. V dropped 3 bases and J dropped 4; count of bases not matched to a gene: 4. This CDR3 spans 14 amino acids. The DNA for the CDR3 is TGTGCCATCAGTGAACAGGGGGTGTCAGAGACCCAGTACTTC. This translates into CAISEQGVSETQYF.

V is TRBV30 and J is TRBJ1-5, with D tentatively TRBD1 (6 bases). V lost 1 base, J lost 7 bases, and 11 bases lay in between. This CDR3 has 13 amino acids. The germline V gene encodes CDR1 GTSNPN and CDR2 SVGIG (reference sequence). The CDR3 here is CAWSAGAGQPQHF. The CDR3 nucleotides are TGTGCCTGGAGTGCAGGGGCAGGGCAGCCCCAGCATTTT.

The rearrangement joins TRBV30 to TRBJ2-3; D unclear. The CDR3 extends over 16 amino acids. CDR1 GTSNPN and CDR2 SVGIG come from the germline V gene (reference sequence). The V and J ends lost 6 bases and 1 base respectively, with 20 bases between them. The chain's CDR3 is CACTPFDLRGTDTQYF. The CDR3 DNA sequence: TGTGCCTGTACCCCTTTTGACCTACGGGGCACAGATACGCAGTATTTT.

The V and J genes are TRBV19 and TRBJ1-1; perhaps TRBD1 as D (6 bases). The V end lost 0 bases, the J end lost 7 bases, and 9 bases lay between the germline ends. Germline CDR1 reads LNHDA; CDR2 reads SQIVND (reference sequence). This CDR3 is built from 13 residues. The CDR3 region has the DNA TGTGCCAGTAGTATAGATAGAGGGGGTGAAGCTTTCTTT. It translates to CASSIDRGGEAFF.

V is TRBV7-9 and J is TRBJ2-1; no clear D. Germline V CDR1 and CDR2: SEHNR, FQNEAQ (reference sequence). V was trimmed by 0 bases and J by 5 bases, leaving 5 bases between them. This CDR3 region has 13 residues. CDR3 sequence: CASSLAPNNEQFF. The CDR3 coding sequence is TGTGCCAGCAGCTTAGCCCCCAACAATGAGCAGTTCTTC.

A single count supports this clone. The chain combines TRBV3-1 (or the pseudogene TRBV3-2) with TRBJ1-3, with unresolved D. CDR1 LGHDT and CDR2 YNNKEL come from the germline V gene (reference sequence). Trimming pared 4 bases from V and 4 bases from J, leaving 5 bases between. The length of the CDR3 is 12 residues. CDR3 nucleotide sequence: TGTGCCAGCAGCCCTACCGGAAACACCATATATTTT. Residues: CASSPTGNTIYF.

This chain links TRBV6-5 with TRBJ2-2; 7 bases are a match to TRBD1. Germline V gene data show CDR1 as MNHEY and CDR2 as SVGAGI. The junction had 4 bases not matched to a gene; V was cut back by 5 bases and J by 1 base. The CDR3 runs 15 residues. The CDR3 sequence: CASSKNRGNTGELFF. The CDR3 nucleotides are TGTGCCAGCAGTAAGAACAGGGGGAACACCGGGGAGCTGTTTTTT.

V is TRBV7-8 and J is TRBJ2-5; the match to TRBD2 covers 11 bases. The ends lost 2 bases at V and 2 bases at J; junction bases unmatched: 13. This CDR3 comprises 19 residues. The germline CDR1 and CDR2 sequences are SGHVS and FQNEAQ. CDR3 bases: TGTGCCAGCAGCTTAATGGTCACTAGCGGGGGAGCGATTCAAGAGACCCAGTACTTC. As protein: CASSLMVTSGGAIQETQYF. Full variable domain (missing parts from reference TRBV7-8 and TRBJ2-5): GAGVSQSPRYKVAKRGQDVALRCDPISGHVSLFWYQQALGQGPEFLTYFQNEAQLDKSGLPSDRFFAERPEGSVSTLKIQRTQQEDSAVYLCASSLMVTSGGAIQETQYFGPGTRLLVL.

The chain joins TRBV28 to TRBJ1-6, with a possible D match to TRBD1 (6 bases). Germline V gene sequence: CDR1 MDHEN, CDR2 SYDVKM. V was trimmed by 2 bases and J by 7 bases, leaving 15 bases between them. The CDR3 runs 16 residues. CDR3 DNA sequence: TGTGCCAGCAGTTTAGAATGGGGGGCTAAGAATTCACCCCTCCACTTT. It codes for CASSLEWGAKNSPLHF.

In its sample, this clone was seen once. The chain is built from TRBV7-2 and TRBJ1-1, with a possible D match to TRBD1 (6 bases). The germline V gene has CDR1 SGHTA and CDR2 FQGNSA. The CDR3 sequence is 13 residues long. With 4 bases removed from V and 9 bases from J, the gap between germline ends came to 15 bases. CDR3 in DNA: TGTGCCAGCAGCTCCAGGGACACTGAAAAAGCTTTCTTT. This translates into CASSSRDTEKAFF.

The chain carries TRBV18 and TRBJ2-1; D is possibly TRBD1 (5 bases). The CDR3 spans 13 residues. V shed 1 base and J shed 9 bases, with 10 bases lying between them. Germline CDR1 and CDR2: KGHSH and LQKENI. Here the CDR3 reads CASSPQGLVEQFF. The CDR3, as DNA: TGTGCCAGCTCACCACAGGGGTTGGTTGAGCAGTTCTTC.

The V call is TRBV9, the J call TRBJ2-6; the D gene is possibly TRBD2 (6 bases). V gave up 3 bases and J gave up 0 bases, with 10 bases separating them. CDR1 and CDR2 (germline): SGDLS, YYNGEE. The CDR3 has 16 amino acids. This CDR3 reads CASSGLGSSGANVLTF. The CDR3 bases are TGTGCCAGCAGCGGCCTCGGGAGCTCTGGGGCCAACGTCCTGACTTTC.

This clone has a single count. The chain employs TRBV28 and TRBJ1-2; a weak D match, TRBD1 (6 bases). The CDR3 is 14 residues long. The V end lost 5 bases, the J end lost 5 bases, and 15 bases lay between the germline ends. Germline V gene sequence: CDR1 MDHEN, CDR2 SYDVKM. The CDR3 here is CASSLSTGRYGYTF. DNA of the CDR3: TGTGCCAGCAGTCTCTCCACAGGGAGGTATGGCTACACCTTC.